This T cell receptor beta chain was identified in a study of blood T cells in healthy people across ages. Study results and caveats: Correlation between TCR beta diversity and naive T cell percentage was strong.

The V and J ends lost 5 bases and 2 bases respectively, with 7 bases between them. Germline V gives CDR1 MDHEN, CDR2 SYDVKM. The CDR3 is made up of 12 amino acids. This clonotype has a handful of counts. Antigen unknown. Using a J-beta primer mix together with a sample-barcoded 5' primer, a second PCR was run for roughly 6 to 11 cycles. TCRdb independently ran MiXCR on the 5' RACE reads; one entry per CDR3 protein. The table has around 800,000 distinct CDR3 sequences, about 42% seen once. Sequencing was done on a sample of blood. The sequence came from a man aged 60-69 years in good health. V is TRBV28 and J is TRBJ2-7; D gene ambiguous. CDR3: CASSKGTYEQYF. The CDR3 DNA sequence: TGTGCCAGCAGTAAAGGGACCTACGAGCAGTACTTC.